The rows below give T cell receptor beta chains drawn from one sample of a study of beta chain features in type 1 diabetes. The repertoire was sequenced with immunoSEQ multiplex PCR; TCRdb's copy has only in-frame clones and lacks some. Among 500,000 to 650,000 clones listed, 9.5% to 15% were seen once. Sequencing was performed on naive CD4+ T cells from blood. These receptors came from a man aged 25 to 45 with type 1 diabetes. The CDR3 runs from the conserved cysteine through the conserved F or W. A D gene is named only where the DNA matches it firmly. Rows may omit the clone size; those that give it use once, few, many or a size class.

TRBJ1-4,.,TRBV27,.,TGTGCCATTCGGGCCTCAACCGGTGAAAAACTGTTTTTT,CAIRASTGEKLFF
TRBJ1-6,TRBD1,TRBV11-3,.,TGTGCCAGCAGCTTAGATCAAGGGGGCCCCCTTGGTTCACCCCTCCACTTT,CASSLDQGGPLGSPLHF
TRBJ2-1,.,TRBV29-1,few,TGCAGCGTTGAAAGGGAGGAGGATAATGAGCAGTTCTTC,CSVEREEDNEQFF
TRBJ2-7,TRBD1,TRBV28,few,TGTGCCAGCACCTCGGGACAGGGGACTTACGAGCAGTACTTC,CASTSGQGTYEQYF
TRBJ1-2,.,TRBV29-1,few,TGCAGCGTTGAAGATCGCGGGGCAGGGTCTCGCTACACCTTC,CSVEDRGAGSRYTF
TRBJ2-7,TRBD1,TRBV5-5,few,TGTGCCAGCAGCTTGCTTCCCGGGACAGGGGTAGTCGAGCAGTACTTC,CASSLLPGTGVVEQYF
TRBJ2-1,.,TRBV19,.,TGTGCCAGTAGACCTCCAGGGTACCCCTACAATGAGCAGTTCTTC,CASRPPGYPYNEQFF
TRBJ2-3,.,TRBV30,few,TGTGCCTGGAGTCTCGGGACTTCGGGCACAGATACGCAGTATTTT,CAWSLGTSGTDTQYF
TRBJ1-2,.,TRBV4-3,few,TGCGCCAGCAGCCCGGGGGGCGACTATGGCTACACCTTC,CASSPGGDYGYTF
TRBJ1-1,.,TRBV7-2,.,TGTGCCAGCAGCTTTTCTCCCCGGGGCACTGAAGCTTTCTTT,CASSFSPRGTEAFF